Listed here are 3 T cell receptor beta chains from one sample, sequenced in a study of blood T cell repertoires in COVID-19. Assay used: immunoSEQ multiplex PCR; TCRdb lists only in-frame clones, some missing. The sample has some 160,000 clones; 86% are singletons. What was sequenced was peripheral blood. Every receptor here comes from a woman in her 70s with acute or convalescent COVID-19.

The J gene is TRBJ2-1, the V gene TRBV11-3, with D perhaps matching TRBD2 (7 bases). This CDR3 spans 20 amino acids. The germline CDR1 and CDR2 sequences are SGHNT and YENEEA. V was cut by 5 bases and J by 1 base, with 27 bases left in between. The CDR3 coding sequence is TGTGCCAGCAGCCCCAGGTGGGGGGGCTACCTCCTGGGGTCCTACAATGAGCAGTTCTTC. It translates to CASSPRWGGYLLGSYNEQFF.

CDR3 coding DNA: TGTGCCAGCTCGAGTTCGGAGACCCAGTACTTC. It is translated as CASSSSETQYF. The chain uses TRBV2 and TRBJ2-5; no reliable D call. Germline V lookup: CDR1 SNHLY, CDR2 FYNNEI. The CDR3 covers 11 residues. V lost 8 bases and J 5 bases, leaving 9 bases between the germline ends.

This clone was observed a single time. The V and J genes are TRBV4-2 and TRBJ1-1; D is unresolved. Germline V gene lookup returns CDR1 LGHNA and CDR2 YNFKEQ. Between the trimmed V and J ends, which lost 0 bases and 5 bases, there was a span of 16 bases. The CDR3 spans 16 residues. CDR3 amino acids: CASSQDPVRVETEAFF. DNA for the CDR3: TGTGCCAGCAGCCAAGACCCCGTGCGTGTGGAGACTGAAGCTTTCTTT.